Below, one T cell receptor (beta chain) is given with its context. The sample belongs to a study of T cell changes during pregnancy in multiple sclerosis. The table came from immunoSEQ multiplex PCR; TCRdb's copy has only in-frame clones and leaves some out. The table lists tens of thousands of clones, 93% of them singletons. The material sequenced was CD8+ T cells from peripheral blood mononuclear cells, taken in the second trimester of pregnancy. This clonotype originated in a female donor with multiple sclerosis, enrolled in a pregnancy study.

The CDR3 loop reads CASSWGQDYGYTF. In DNA, the CDR3 is TGTGCCAGCAGCTGGGGACAGGACTATGGCTACACCTTC. The V and J genes are TRBV9 and TRBJ1-2; 8 bases line up with TRBD1. The germline CDR1 and CDR2 sequences are SGDLS and YYNGEE. V shed 4 bases, J shed 3 bases, and the junction held 2 bases outside the gene matches. The CDR3 is made up of 13 amino acids.